The present entry profiles one T cell receptor (beta chain) with its context. As handled by the study authors: Amplified reference gene primers provided the basis for estimating nucleated cell counts. Repertoires were generated with immunoSEQ multiplex PCR, while TCRdb's copy carries only in-frame clones and drops some. V, J and clone size are taken as reported in that table, and D and trimming were inferred from the DNA itself. The repertoire holds under 85,000 clones, with 86% as singletons. CDR3 size: 15 residues. V was clipped by 3 bases and J by 3 bases, with 14 bases between them. In germline, CDR1 is KGHSH, CDR2 LQKENI. Patients from Seattle were sampled longitudinally, starting during active infection. These data are taken from a study of blood T cell repertoires in COVID-19. Study overall: Researchers got acute and convalescent COVID-19 samples from the United States, Italy and Spain. PBMCs, B-cell-depleted T cells, or T cells were the source of the cDNA or gDNA that made up the material.

The source material was peripheral blood. The gene calls are TRBV18 and TRBJ1-1; possible D gene TRBD1, 6 bases. The sequence derives from a man aged 35 to 55 with COVID-19, enrolled during active disease. CDR3 DNA sequence: TGTGCCAGCTCACCGTTCGATGGGGGCGACACTGAAGCTTTCTTT. It translates to CASSPFDGGDTEAFF.